This T cell receptor beta chain was retrieved from a study of shared clonotypes between healthy human individuals. Overall study context: With ages of 18 to 49, the donors were two women and a few men.

This clone was detected only once. Donors, healthy HIV-negative adults, lacked recent acute infections or vaccinations. In the CD4+ fraction, cells were divided into CD45RA+ naive and CD45RA-negative memory subsets. The CDR3 spans 13 residues. Germline assignment: CDR1 LNHDA and CDR2 SQIVND (reference sequence). The V gene lost 7 bases and the J gene lost 5 bases, with 12 bases spanning the gap. Profiling relied on immunoSEQ multiplex PCR, and the TCRdb table lists in-frame clones only, not all of them. Of 2 million to 2.5 million clones in the sample, roughly 95% were seen once. Sequenced sample: naive CD4+ T cells sorted from blood. Subset in this sample: CD45RA+ positively selected. The receptor's source is a man between 18 and 35 years old in good health. The chain has TRBV19 and TRBJ1-5; D might be TRBD1 (6 bases). In DNA form, the CDR3 reads TGTGCCAGTAATAACAGGGTAGATCAGCCCCAGCATTTT. Amino acid sequence: CASNNRVDQPQHF.